The 10 T cell receptor beta chains below all came from one sample that was sequenced in a study of T cell responses to AZD1222 COVID-19 vaccine. TCRdb keeps only in-frame clones here, not all; method: immunoSEQ multiplex PCR. The sample consists of 140,000 to 150,000 clones, 90% to 95% of them appearing once. Sequenced material: peripheral blood, taken on day 0 of AZD1222 vaccination. These receptor sequences come from an adult in good health.

This clone has only one observation. The J gene is TRBJ1-4, the V gene TRBV18, with 7 bases aligning to TRBD1. V lost 4 bases and J lost 7; bases outside the gene matches: 12. CDR1 and CDR2 (germline): KGHSH, LQKENI. The CDR3 spans 16 residues. Here the CDR3 DNA reads TGTGCCAGCTCACGAGGAGGGGGACAGCCGAGTGAAAAACTGTTTTTT. This gives the protein CASSRGGGQPSEKLFF.

The chain links TRBV3-1 (or the pseudogene TRBV3-2) to TRBJ1-5; unclear D gene. Germline-derived CDR1 and CDR2 are LGHDT and YNNKEL (reference sequence). Trimming took off 1 base at V and 0 bases at J, with 4 bases between the two ends. This CDR3 has 14 amino acids. CDR3 sequence reads: CASSQAGSNQPQHF. CDR3 sequence (DNA): TGTGCCAGCAGCCAAGCTGGTAGCAATCAGCCCCAGCATTTT.

The rearrangement joins TRBV24-1 to TRBJ2-1; D assignment may be TRBD1 or TRBD2 (5 bases each). CDR1 is KGHDR, CDR2 SFDVKD, per germline. The V end was cut by 4 bases, the J end by 6 bases, with 9 bases between. The CDR3 runs 13 residues. CDR3 nucleotides: TGTGCCACCAGTGACGAGGGGCTCAATGAGCAGTTCTTC. Translated, it gives CATSDEGLNEQFF.

The V gene is TRBV30, the J gene TRBJ1-1; possibly TRBD1 for D (5 bases). CDR1 and CDR2 from the germline V gene are GTSNPN and SVGIG (reference sequence). Trimming removed 0 bases from V and 5 bases from J, with 13 bases in between. The CDR3 runs 14 residues. As DNA, the CDR3 is TGTGCCTGGAGTGTTGGGGGAGCTAGGACTGAAGCTTTCTTT. Translating gives CAWSVGGARTEAFF.

The chain combines TRBV3-1 (or the pseudogene TRBV3-2) with TRBJ1-2; the D is unclear. The CDR3 has 13 residues. Germline-derived CDR1 and CDR2 are LGHDT and YNNKEL (reference sequence). V lost 6 bases to trimming and J lost 0 bases, with 8 bases between them. CDR3 in DNA: TGTGCCAGCAGTAAGACTCCTAACTATGGCTACACCTTC. It is translated as CASSKTPNYGYTF.

This rearrangement joins TRBV7-3 to TRBJ2-2; 8 bases agree with TRBD2. Trimming removed 5 bases from V and 2 bases from J; junction bases left unmatched: 7. This CDR3 is built from 16 residues. In germline, CDR1 is SGHTA, CDR2 FQGTGA. CDR3 in amino acids: CASSLSSGANTGELFF. CDR3 DNA: TGTGCCAGCAGCCTCAGTAGCGGGGCTAACACCGGGGAGCTGTTTTTT.

This chain uses TRBV4-1 with TRBJ2-7, with D possibly matching TRBD2 (6 bases). Germline values: CDR1 MGHRA, CDR2 YSYEKL. The CDR3 runs 14 residues. The V and J ends lost 0 bases and 1 base respectively, with 7 bases between them. CDR3 sequence reads: CASSQEGGSYEQYF. CDR3 nucleotide sequence: TGCGCCAGCAGCCAAGAGGGGGGTTCCTACGAGCAGTACTTC.

The chain couples TRBV15 to TRBJ1-5; D unclear. The CDR3 consists of 12 residues. The V gene lost 1 base and the J gene lost 2 bases, with 0 bases spanning the gap. Germline V gene data show CDR1 as LNHNV and CDR2 as YYDKDF (reference sequence). CDR3 nucleotides: TGTGCCACCAGCAGAGGCAATCAGCCCCAGCATTTT. It translates to CATSRGNQPQHF.

The rearrangement joins TRBV7-2 to TRBJ2-7; the D is unclear. Trimming removed 1 base from V and 3 bases from J, with 1 base in between. The CDR3 has 11 residues. Germline CDR1 reads SGHTA; CDR2 reads FQGNSA. The CDR3 coding sequence is TGTGCCAGCAGCTTAGACTACGAGCAGTACTTC. Residues: CASSLDYEQYF. The full variable domain, completed using reference TRBV7-2 and TRBJ2-7, is GAGVSQSPSNKVTEKGKDVELRCDPISGHTALYWYRQSLGQGLEFLIYFQGNSAPDKSGLPSDRFSAERTGGSVSTLTIQRTQQEDSAVYLCASSLDYEQYFGPGTRLTVT.

The gene calls are TRBV5-1 and TRBJ1-2, with TRBD1 as a possible D gene (5 bases). The V gene lost 1 base and the J gene lost 5 bases, with 6 bases spanning the gap. The CDR3 runs to 12 residues. Per the germline V gene, CDR1 is SGHRS and CDR2 is YFSETQ. CDR3 in DNA: TGCGCCAGCAGCTTGCAGGGATATGGCTACACCTTC. This codes for CASSLQGYGYTF.